This T cell receptor (beta chain) was documented in a study of blood T cell repertoires in COVID-19 (TCRdb year 2020). Looking at the study overall: The collaborator samples originated in the United States, Italy and Spain and spanned the acute and convalescent phases of COVID-19. The material from the prospective study consisted of cDNA or gDNA derived from T cells, B-cell-depleted T cells, or PBMCs. The sample metadata nearly always contained a de-identified subject ID, COVID-19 status, age in years and sex. The samples were drawn from two sources: the first 160 participants of the ongoing ImmuneRACE study, and about 1,300 subjects contributed by 6 global collaborators. Deeply sampled blood TCRbeta repertoires from subjects exposed to, actively infected with, or recovered from COVID-19 were included in the dataset. A freely available public database, intended as a resource for researchers studying the immune response to SARS-CoV-2, is where the repertoires were released. Where available, HLA class I and class II types were obtained from metadata supplied by the sample provider rather than from assay-based typing.

The immunoSEQ Assay, a bias-controlled multiplex PCR, was used to amplify TCRbeta CDR3 regions from genomic DNA. For the original study's pipeline: The number of nucleated cells in each sample was estimated from the amplification of reference gene primers within the assay. To quantify the absolute abundance of each unique TCRbeta CDR3 rearrangement, sequence reads were collapsed and filtered. For each sample, productive Simpson clonality was calculated by taking the square root of Simpson's diversity index across productive rearrangements. TCRdb obtained this table from immuneACCESS and retained in-frame rearrangements with V and J assigned. These tables miss some clones; where compared with another copy, unresolved V genes account for less than half of the shortfall, and the remainder is unexplained. V, J and clone size are those of that table, while D and trimming were read from the DNA. A total of approximately 68,000 clones appear in this sample, less than 85% of them only once. Together, the top ten hold more than 15% of the sample.

As for this clone: The antigen it recognizes is unknown. The sample holds no much larger clone one base away, and base qualities are not on file.

Collaborating institutions collected whole blood in K2EDTA tubes following their own protocols. For TCRbeta analysis, collaborator samples were shipped as frozen whole blood, as isolated PBMCs, or as DNA extracted from either sample type. Its CDR3 holds 18 amino acids, cysteine through phenylalanine. Only the CDR3 part of the read is kept: 54 bases, read in frame from the first base. Per the germline V gene, MGHRA is the CDR1 and YSYEKL is the CDR2. V loses 4 bases of germline sequence and J loses 1 base, and the interval between the two ends is 21 bases. General study outcomes and caveats: The amount of clinical and demographic metadata varied by source and participant and was provided uncurated.

The chain couples TRBV4-1 to TRBJ2-3; the best D guess is TRBD2, with 5 bases matching. Sequenced material: peripheral blood. This TCR came from an elderly man with active COVID-19. In nucleotide form, the sequence is TGCGCCAGCAGCCTAGTAGGGAGAGCTCCCTGGGGCACAGATACGCAGTATTTT. This codes for CASSLVGRAPWGTDTQYF.